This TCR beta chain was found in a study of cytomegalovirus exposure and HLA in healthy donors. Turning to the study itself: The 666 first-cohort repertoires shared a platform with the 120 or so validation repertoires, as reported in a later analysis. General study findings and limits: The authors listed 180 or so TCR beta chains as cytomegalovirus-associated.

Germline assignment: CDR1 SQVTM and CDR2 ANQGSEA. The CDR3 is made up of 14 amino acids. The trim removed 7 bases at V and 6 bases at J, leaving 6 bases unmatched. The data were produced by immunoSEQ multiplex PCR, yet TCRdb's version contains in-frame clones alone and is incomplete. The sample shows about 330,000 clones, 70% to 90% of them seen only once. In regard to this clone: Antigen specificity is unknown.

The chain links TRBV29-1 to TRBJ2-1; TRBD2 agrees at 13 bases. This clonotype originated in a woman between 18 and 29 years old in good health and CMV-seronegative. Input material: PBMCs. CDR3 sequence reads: CSARTSGSPNEQFF. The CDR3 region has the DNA TGCAGCGCCCGGACTAGCGGGAGTCCCAATGAGCAGTTCTTC.